This TCR beta chain is drawn from a study of Tregs in tolerant kidney transplant recipients. V dropped 5 bases and J dropped 3; count of bases not matched to a gene: 4. This CDR3 is built from 14 residues. Germline CDR1 and CDR2: SGHVS and FNYEAQ. The repertoire was sequenced with immunoSEQ multiplex PCR; TCRdb's copy has only in-frame clones and lacks some. The sample has fewer than 55,000 clones. Concerning this clone: The CDR3 is cut off 3 residues early in the read; its end comes from the germline J gene.

The chain employs TRBV7-6 and TRBJ2-7, with 10 bases matching TRBD1. This receptor was taken from a human donor who received a combined kidney and bone marrow transplant. The source was CD4+ T cells from blood, collected before the transplant. The DNA read from the CDR3 is TGTGCCAGCAGCATTGACAGGGGGCACTACGAG. Translation gives CASSIDRGHYE. The entire CDR3 protein is CASSIDRGHYEQYF.